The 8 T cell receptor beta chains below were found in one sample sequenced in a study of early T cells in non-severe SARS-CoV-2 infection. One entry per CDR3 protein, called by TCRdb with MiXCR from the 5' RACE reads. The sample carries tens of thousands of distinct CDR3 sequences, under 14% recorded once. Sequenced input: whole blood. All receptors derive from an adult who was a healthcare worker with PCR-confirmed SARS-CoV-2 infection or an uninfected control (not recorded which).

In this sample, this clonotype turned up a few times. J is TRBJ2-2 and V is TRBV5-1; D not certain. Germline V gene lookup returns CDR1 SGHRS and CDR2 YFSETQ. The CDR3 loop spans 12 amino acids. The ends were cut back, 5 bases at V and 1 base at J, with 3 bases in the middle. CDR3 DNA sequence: TGCGCCAGCAGGGGGAACACCGGGGAGCTGTTTTTT. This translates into CASRGNTGELFF.

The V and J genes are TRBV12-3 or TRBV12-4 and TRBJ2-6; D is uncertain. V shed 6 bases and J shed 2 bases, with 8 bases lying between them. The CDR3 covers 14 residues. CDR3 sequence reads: CASSPVTGANVLTF. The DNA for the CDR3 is TGTGCCAGCAGCCCAGTCACTGGGGCCAACGTCCTGACTTTC.

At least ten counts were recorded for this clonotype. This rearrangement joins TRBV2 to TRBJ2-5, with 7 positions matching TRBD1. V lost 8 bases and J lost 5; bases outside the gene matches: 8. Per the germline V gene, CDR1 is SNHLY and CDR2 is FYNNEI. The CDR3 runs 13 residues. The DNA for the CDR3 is TGTGCCAGCGGACTGAAAGGGGGCGAGACCCAGTACTTC. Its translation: CASGLKGGETQYF.

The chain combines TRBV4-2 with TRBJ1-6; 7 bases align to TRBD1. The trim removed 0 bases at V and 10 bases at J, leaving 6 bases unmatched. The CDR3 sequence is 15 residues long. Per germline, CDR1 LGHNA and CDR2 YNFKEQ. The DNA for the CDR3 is TGTGCCAGCAGCCAAGAGGACAGGATAGACTCACCCCTCCACTTT. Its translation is CASSQEDRIDSPLHF.

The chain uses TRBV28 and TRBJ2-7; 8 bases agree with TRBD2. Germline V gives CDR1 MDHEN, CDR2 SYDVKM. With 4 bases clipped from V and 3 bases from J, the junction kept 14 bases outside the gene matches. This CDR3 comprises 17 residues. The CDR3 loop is CASSSVRREGRLYEQYF. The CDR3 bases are TGTGCCAGCAGTTCGGTACGACGGGAGGGCCGACTCTACGAGCAGTACTTC. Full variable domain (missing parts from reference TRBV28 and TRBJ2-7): DVKVTQSSRYLVKRTGEKVFLECVQDMDHENMFWYRQDPGLGLRLIYFSYDVKMKEKGDIPEGYSVSREKKERFSLILESASTNQTSMYLCASSSVRREGRLYEQYFGPGTRLTVT.

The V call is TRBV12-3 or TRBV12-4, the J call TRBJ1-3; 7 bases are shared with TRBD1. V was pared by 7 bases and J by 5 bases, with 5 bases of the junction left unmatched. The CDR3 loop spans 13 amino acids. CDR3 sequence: CASITTGRNTIYF. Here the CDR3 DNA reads TGTGCCAGCATTACGACAGGGCGAAACACCATATATTTT.

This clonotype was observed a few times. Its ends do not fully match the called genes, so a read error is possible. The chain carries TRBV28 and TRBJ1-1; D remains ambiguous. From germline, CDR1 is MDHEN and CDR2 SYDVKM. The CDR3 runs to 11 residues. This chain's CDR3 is CASSLGTEAFF. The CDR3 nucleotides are TGTGCCAGTAGTTTGGGCACTGAAGCTTTCTTT.

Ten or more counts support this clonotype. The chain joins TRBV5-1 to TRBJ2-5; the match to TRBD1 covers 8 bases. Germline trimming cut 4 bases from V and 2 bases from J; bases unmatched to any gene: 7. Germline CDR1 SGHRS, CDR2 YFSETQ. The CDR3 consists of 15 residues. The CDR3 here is CASSPDRVGQETQYF. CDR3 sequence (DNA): TGCGCCAGCAGCCCGGACAGGGTAGGGCAAGAGACCCAGTACTTC.